This T cell receptor (beta chain) came from a study of blood T cell repertoires in COVID-19. Looking at the study overall: There were acute and convalescent COVID-19 samples, and they came from the United States, Italy and Spain. PBMCs, B-cell-depleted T cells, or T cells provided the cDNA or gDNA that made up the material.

The germline V gene has CDR1 SGHTA and CDR2 FQGTGA. The CDR3 has 14 amino acids. J gave up 9 bases and V 1 base, and 5 bases lay outside the gene matches. Source study methods: Cell counts per sample came from amplifying reference gene primers. Produced via immunoSEQ multiplex PCR; TCRdb's table is partial and in-frame only. V, J and clone size derive from that table, while D and trimming were established from the DNA sequence. Seen here are 90,000 to 120,000 clones, about three quarters observed once, and the top ten hold roughly 6%. This clone was detected ten times or more. This TCR came from a man of 80 years or more with acute or convalescent COVID-19. V is TRBV7-3 and J is TRBJ2-1; TRBD2 agrees at 8 bases. Sequencing was carried out using peripheral blood. The CDR3 sequence: CASSLSSGISEQFF. The CDR3 region has the DNA TGTGCCAGCAGCTTAAGTAGCGGGATTAGTGAGCAGTTCTTC.